This is a list of T cell receptor beta chains from one sample in a study of T cell therapy after organ transplantation. Sequenced by immunoSEQ multiplex PCR; TCRdb stores in-frame clones only, minus some. The data contain tens of thousands of clones, about 94% of them singletons. Antigens for these TCRs are unknown. Source: CD8+ T cells from blood, taken before autologous CMV-specific T cell therapy. The receptor set was obtained from a human patient who had received a solid organ transplant and had CMV disease. Each CDR3 is given with its conserved first and last residue. Each record gives: J gene, CDR3 length, D gene, V gene, clone size, CDR3 protein, CDR3 DNA. The D gene is left open where the match is weak. Size is omitted from some rows. Given values are once, few, many or a class for expanded clones.

j_call: TRBJ2-2; cdr3_length: 16; d_call: NA; v_call: TRBV15; clone_size: once; cdr3_aa: CATSRGGSQHRQELFF; cdr3_nt: TGTGCCACCAGCCGTGGAGGTTCTCAACACCGGCAGGAGCTGTTTTTT
j_call: TRBJ2-6; cdr3_length: 18; d_call: NA; v_call: TRBV21-1; clone_size: NA; cdr3_aa: CASSNPRRGPSGANVLTF; cdr3_nt: TGTGCCAGCAGCAATCCCCGCAGGGGCCCTTCTGGGGCCAACGTCCTGACTTTC
j_call: TRBJ2-5; cdr3_length: 15; d_call: NA; v_call: TRBV5-1; clone_size: once; cdr3_aa: CASSLEGGYQETQYF; cdr3_nt: TGCGCCAGCAGCTTGGAAGGGGGGTACCAAGAGACCCAGTACTTC
j_call: TRBJ1-2; cdr3_length: 14; d_call: TRBD1; v_call: TRBV29-1; clone_size: NA; cdr3_aa: CSALSEGASDGYTF; cdr3_nt: TGCAGCGCCTTGTCCGAGGGGGCCTCCGATGGCTACACCTTC
j_call: TRBJ2-2; cdr3_length: 15; d_call: TRBD2; v_call: TRBV6-4; clone_size: once; cdr3_aa: CASSDLAGGPGELFF; cdr3_nt: TGTGCCAGCAGTGACCTTGCGGGGGGGCCCGGGGAGCTGTTTTTT
j_call: TRBJ2-2; cdr3_length: 15; d_call: NA; v_call: TRBV6-5; clone_size: NA; cdr3_aa: CASSYGTGVSGELFF; cdr3_nt: TGTGCCAGCAGTTACGGTACGGGAGTGAGCGGGGAGCTGTTTTTT
j_call: TRBJ2-3; cdr3_length: 19; d_call: TRBD2; v_call: TRBV5-4; clone_size: NA; cdr3_aa: CASSLRGGRRLYSTDTQYF; cdr3_nt: TGTGCCAGCAGCTTGCGGGGCGGGAGGCGTTTGTATAGCACAGATACGCAGTATTTT
j_call: TRBJ1-1; cdr3_length: 13; d_call: NA; v_call: TRBV19; clone_size: NA; cdr3_aa: CASSLGLNTEAFF; cdr3_nt: TGTGCCAGTAGCTTAGGGTTGAACACTGAAGCTTTCTTT
j_call: TRBJ2-2; cdr3_length: 16; d_call: TRBD2; v_call: TRBV15; clone_size: NA; cdr3_aa: CATSSEGLAGIGELFF; cdr3_nt: TGTGCCACCAGCAGCGAGGGACTAGCGGGTATCGGGGAGCTGTTTTTT
j_call: TRBJ2-7; cdr3_length: 16; d_call: TRBD1; v_call: TRBV27; clone_size: once; cdr3_aa: CASRLAGGRTTYEQYF; cdr3_nt: TGTGCCAGCAGACTGGCAGGGGGCAGGACAACCTACGAGCAGTACTTC
j_call: TRBJ2-7; cdr3_length: 15; d_call: TRBD1; v_call: TRBV19; clone_size: NA; cdr3_aa: CASSSLWTGNHEQYF; cdr3_nt: TGTGCCAGTAGTTCCCTATGGACAGGGAACCACGAGCAGTACTTC
j_call: TRBJ2-7; cdr3_length: 15; d_call: NA; v_call: TRBV7-9; clone_size: NA; cdr3_aa: CASSSRDPSSYEQYF; cdr3_nt: TGTGCCAGCAGCTCCCGGGACCCGAGCTCCTACGAGCAGTACTTC
j_call: TRBJ1-2; cdr3_length: 17; d_call: NA; v_call: TRBV19; clone_size: NA; cdr3_aa: CASSIDTGVIVNYGYTF; cdr3_nt: TGTGCCAGTAGTATAGATACGGGTGTGATTGTAAACTATGGCTACACCTTC
j_call: TRBJ2-1; cdr3_length: 15; d_call: NA; v_call: TRBV6-5; clone_size: NA; cdr3_aa: CASRISTSSYNEQFF; cdr3_nt: TGTGCCAGCAGAATTAGCACGAGCTCCTACAATGAGCAGTTCTTC
j_call: TRBJ1-1; cdr3_length: 15; d_call: NA; v_call: TRBV4-3; clone_size: NA; cdr3_aa: CASSQDFGGDTEAFF; cdr3_nt: TGCGCCAGCAGCCAAGATTTCGGCGGTGACACTGAAGCTTTCTTT
j_call: TRBJ2-2; cdr3_length: 17; d_call: NA; v_call: TRBV27; clone_size: once; cdr3_aa: CASSLYSRLGNTGELFF; cdr3_nt: TGTGCCAGCAGTTTATATTCTCGGCTTGGGAACACCGGGGAGCTGTTTTTT
j_call: TRBJ1-1; cdr3_length: 16; d_call: TRBD1; v_call: TRBV18; clone_size: NA; cdr3_aa: CASSFRTGKTDTEAFF; cdr3_nt: TGTGCCAGCTCGTTTCGGACAGGGAAGACGGACACTGAAGCTTTCTTT
j_call: TRBJ2-1; cdr3_length: 17; d_call: NA; v_call: TRBV13; clone_size: NA; cdr3_aa: CASSFESAGLSYNEQFF; cdr3_nt: TGTGCCAGCAGCTTTGAATCGGCAGGGTTGTCCTACAATGAGCAGTTCTTC
j_call: TRBJ2-2; cdr3_length: 17; d_call: TRBD2; v_call: TRBV5-6; clone_size: few; cdr3_aa: CASSLEAGGPNAGELFF; cdr3_nt: TGTGCCAGCAGCTTGGAAGCGGGGGGGCCGAACGCCGGGGAGCTGTTTTTT
j_call: TRBJ2-3; cdr3_length: 15; d_call: TRBD1; v_call: TRBV6-1; clone_size: NA; cdr3_aa: CASSETGEHADTQYF; cdr3_nt: TGTGCCAGCAGTGAAACAGGGGAGCATGCAGATACGCAGTATTTT
j_call: TRBJ1-3; cdr3_length: 13; d_call: NA; v_call: TRBV27; clone_size: NA; cdr3_aa: CASSSGTGNTIYF; cdr3_nt: TGTGCCAGCAGTTCAGGGACTGGAAACACCATATATTTT
j_call: TRBJ2-7; cdr3_length: 12; d_call: NA; v_call: TRBV5-1; clone_size: once; cdr3_aa: CASRDGLTEQYF; cdr3_nt: TGCGCCAGCAGAGACGGCCTAACCGAGCAGTACTTC
j_call: TRBJ2-7; cdr3_length: 15; d_call: TRBD2; v_call: TRBV19; clone_size: NA; cdr3_aa: CASSQTSGSSYEQYF; cdr3_nt: TGTGCCAGTAGCCAAACTAGCGGGTCTTCCTACGAGCAGTACTTC
j_call: TRBJ2-1; cdr3_length: 18; d_call: TRBD2; v_call: TRBV5-6; clone_size: NA; cdr3_aa: CASSPDGTGGASYNEQFF; cdr3_nt: TGTGCCAGCAGCCCCGACGGCACCGGGGGGGCCTCCTACAATGAGCAGTTCTTC
j_call: TRBJ2-3; cdr3_length: 15; d_call: TRBD2; v_call: TRBV5-8; clone_size: NA; cdr3_aa: CASSFRLAYTDTQYF; cdr3_nt: TGTGCCAGCAGCTTTAGACTAGCTTACACAGATACGCAGTATTTT
j_call: TRBJ1-1; cdr3_length: 15; d_call: NA; v_call: TRBV7-9; clone_size: once; cdr3_aa: CASSPPDGLNTEAFF; cdr3_nt: TGTGCCAGCAGCCCCCCGGACGGATTGAACACTGAAGCTTTCTTT
j_call: TRBJ2-7; cdr3_length: 12; d_call: NA; v_call: TRBV4-2; clone_size: NA; cdr3_aa: CASSSDSYEQYF; cdr3_nt: TGTGCCAGCAGCTCGGACAGTTACGAGCAGTACTTC
j_call: TRBJ2-7; cdr3_length: 16; d_call: TRBD1; v_call: TRBV6-5; clone_size: NA; cdr3_aa: CASSYSTGATDYEQYF; cdr3_nt: TGTGCCAGCAGTTACTCGACAGGGGCCACCGACTACGAGCAGTACTTC
j_call: TRBJ2-7; cdr3_length: 10; d_call: NA; v_call: TRBV7-9; clone_size: NA; cdr3_aa: CASSLGEQYF; cdr3_nt: TGTGCCAGCAGCTTAGGCGAGCAGTACTTC
j_call: TRBJ2-7; cdr3_length: 14; d_call: NA; v_call: TRBV29-1; clone_size: NA; cdr3_aa: CSVESGTPAYEQYF; cdr3_nt: TGCAGCGTTGAATCCGGGACACCCGCCTACGAGCAGTACTTC
j_call: TRBJ1-1; cdr3_length: 13; d_call: NA; v_call: TRBV11-3; clone_size: NA; cdr3_aa: CASSLDGYTEAFF; cdr3_nt: TGTGCCAGCAGCTTAGATGGCTACACTGAAGCTTTCTTT
j_call: TRBJ1-1; cdr3_length: 15; d_call: TRBD1; v_call: TRBV7-6; clone_size: NA; cdr3_aa: CASSSVAGGRTEAFF; cdr3_nt: TGTGCCAGCAGCTCAGTCGCAGGGGGTAGGACTGAAGCTTTCTTT
j_call: TRBJ1-2; cdr3_length: 16; d_call: NA; v_call: TRBV6-1; clone_size: NA; cdr3_aa: CASSGGGLSYNYGYTF; cdr3_nt: TGTGCCAGCAGTGGTGGGGGACTCTCTTATAACTATGGCTACACCTTC
j_call: TRBJ1-2; cdr3_length: 11; d_call: NA; v_call: TRBV19; clone_size: NA; cdr3_aa: CARTGEEVYTF; cdr3_nt: TGTGCCAGGACGGGAGAGGAGGTCTACACCTTC
j_call: TRBJ1-1; cdr3_length: 12; d_call: NA; v_call: TRBV5-4; clone_size: NA; cdr3_aa: CASSLSGVEAFF; cdr3_nt: TGTGCCAGCAGCTTGTCCGGGGTTGAAGCTTTCTTT
j_call: TRBJ2-2; cdr3_length: 14; d_call: NA; v_call: TRBV29-1; clone_size: NA; cdr3_aa: CSVEELTNTGELFF; cdr3_nt: TGCAGCGTTGAAGAACTAACGAACACCGGGGAGCTGTTTTTT